One sample yielded the 20 T cell receptor beta chains listed below, sequenced in a study of blood T cells in healthy people across ages. With a J-beta primer mix and a sample-barcoded 5' primer, a second PCR ran 7 to 11 cycles. TCRdb re-called the 5' RACE reads through MiXCR, storing one row per CDR3 protein. The data contain 1.5 million or so distinct CDR3 sequences, 35% to 45% of them singletons. The sequencing sample was made of blood. The origin of the receptors is a woman aged 18-29 years in good health.

This chain joins TRBV30 and TRBJ2-5; D is perhaps TRBD2 (6 bases). Trimming removed 4 bases from V and 2 bases from J, with 11 bases in between. Germline CDR1 and CDR2: GTSNPN and SVGIG (reference sequence). The CDR3 covers 13 residues. CDR3 residues: CAWTHSGQETQYF. For the CDR3, the DNA is TGTGCCTGGACTCACAGCGGGCAAGAGACCCAGTACTTC.

This chain joins TRBV28 and TRBJ1-2; 7 bases fit TRBD1. Losses at the gene ends were 5 bases for V and 6 bases for J; bases not matched to a gene: 15. CDR1 MDHEN and CDR2 SYDVKM come from the germline V gene. The CDR3 runs 16 residues. The CDR3 is CASSQTLMTGPNGYTF. The CDR3 DNA reads as TGTGCCAGCAGTCAGACCCTAATGACAGGGCCTAATGGCTACACCTTC.

Worth noting for this clonotype: At one boundary the junction diverges from the germline segment, which might be a read error. The V and J genes are TRBV12-3 or TRBV12-4 and TRBJ2-5, with 7 bases fitting TRBD2. The length of the CDR3 is 16 residues. Written as DNA, the CDR3 is TGTGCCGGCAGTTCCACCGAGACTAGCCTCCAAGAGACCCAGTACTTC. It translates to CAGSSTETSLQETQYF.

This sequence joins TRBV12-3 or TRBV12-4 and TRBJ2-1; weak D call: TRBD1 (6 bases). CDR3 length equals 16 residues. Trimming removed 4 bases at V and 4 bases at J, with 17 bases between. As DNA, the CDR3 is TGTGCCAGCAGTTCAAGGGACACATCCCCTTACAATGAGCAGTTCTTC. Encoded protein: CASSSRDTSPYNEQFF.

The V gene is TRBV2, the J gene TRBJ2-1; possibly TRBD1 for D (7 bases). Between the trimmed V and J ends, which lost 8 bases and 9 bases, there was a span of 20 bases. Germline values: CDR1 SNHLY, CDR2 FYNNEI. The CDR3 totals 14 residues. CDR3 DNA sequence: TGTGCCAGCCAGGGGCAGGGGGGAGGTAGTGAGCAGTTCTTC. Encoded protein: CASQGQGGGSEQFF.

This clonotype was picked up many times. The gene calls are TRBV7-2 and TRBJ1-2; TRBD1 matches 7 bases. Germline lookup yields CDR1 SGHTA and CDR2 FQGNSA. The J segment lost 3 bases and the V segment lost 5 bases, leaving 12 bases of the junction unmatched. CDR3 length equals 16 residues. CDR3: CASSPIQGGGHYGYTF. The CDR3 DNA follows: TGTGCCAGCAGCCCAATTCAGGGGGGCGGTCACTATGGCTACACCTTC.

This clonotype was counted many times. A read error is possible here, since a much larger clone lies one base away. The CDR3 reads CASSDSQGNEKLFF. CDR3 sequence (DNA): TGTGCCAGCAGTGACTCTCAGGGGAATGAAAAACTGTTTTTT. V is TRBV6-5 and J is TRBJ1-4; tentative D call: TRBD1 (6 bases). This CDR3 region has 14 residues. Per germline, CDR1 MNHEY and CDR2 SVGAGI.

The V call is TRBV27, the J call TRBJ1-1; 7 nucleotides align to TRBD1. Germline CDR1 and CDR2: MNHEY and SMNVEV (reference sequence). Trimming removed 8 bases from V and 11 bases from J; junction bases left unmatched: 8. This CDR3 contains 11 residues. The CDR3 sequence is CASVQQGQAFF. In DNA, the CDR3 is TGTGCCAGCGTACAACAGGGACAGGCTTTCTTT.

This chain links TRBV7-9 with TRBJ2-5; the match to TRBD2 covers 11 bases. V gave up 2 bases and J gave up 4 bases; unmatched junction bases: 12. CDR1 SEHNR and CDR2 FQNEAQ come from the germline V gene (reference sequence). The CDR3 has 18 amino acids. The CDR3 region has the DNA TGTGCCAGCAGCTTAAACTTCAGACTAGCGGGGTTCTCAGAGACCCAGTACTTC. Its protein product is CASSLNFRLAGFSETQYF. Complete variable domain (other parts from reference TRBV7-9 and TRBJ2-5): DTGVSQNPRHKITKRGQNVTFRCDPISEHNRLYWYRQTLGQGPEFLTYFQNEAQLEKSRLLSDRFSAERPKGSFSTLEIQRTEQGDSAMYLCASSLNFRLAGFSETQYFGPGTRLLVL.

This clonotype was observed a few times. The chain uses TRBV11-2 and TRBJ2-5; D might be TRBD1 (6 bases). V gave up 4 bases and J gave up 1 base, with 13 bases separating them. The CDR3 length is 15 residues. Germline V gives CDR1 SGHAT, CDR2 FQNNGV. CDR3 in amino acids: CASSSYRVVQETQYF. The CDR3 DNA reads as TGTGCCAGCAGCTCCTACAGGGTTGTCCAAGAGACCCAGTACTTC.

V is TRBV21-1 and J is TRBJ2-4; TRBD1, the D gene given by the table, was not confirmed from the DNA. TRBV21-1 is a known pseudogene. CDR3 length: 18 residues. The CDR3 DNA is TGTGCCAGCAAAAACCCGACAGGAAATTTGATAGCCAAAAACATTCAGTACTTC. This gives the protein CASKNPTGNLIAKNIQYF.

This clonotype has a handful of counts. The rearrangement joins TRBV20-1 to TRBJ2-1; D is possibly TRBD1 (6 bases). Germline loops: CDR1 DFQATT, CDR2 SNEGSKA (reference sequence). This CDR3 contains 15 residues. V gave up 3 bases and J gave up 1 base, with 13 bases separating them. This CDR3 reads CSASDLGGSYNEQFF. The CDR3 DNA is TGCAGTGCTAGTGATTTAGGGGGTTCCTACAATGAGCAGTTCTTC.

This clonotype turned up a few times. The V and J genes are TRBV5-5 and TRBJ1-2, with a possible D match to TRBD1 (5 bases). Trimming stripped 0 bases from V and 0 bases from J, with 15 bases between. The germline V gene has CDR1 SGHKS and CDR2 YYEKEE (reference sequence). This CDR3 has 17 amino acids. The CDR3 DNA reads as TGTGCCAGCAGCTTGGCCCTACGGGACGGTACTAACTATGGCTACACCTTC. It encodes CASSLALRDGTNYGYTF.

V and J are TRBV11-1 and TRBJ2-4; TRBD1 matches 7 bases. Per germline, CDR1 SGHAT and CDR2 FQDESV (reference sequence). Trimming at V came to 0 bases and at J to 0 bases, leaving 8 bases not matched to a gene. The CDR3 runs 18 residues. CDR3 protein: CASSLAGLGQQAKNIQYF. CDR3 nucleotides: TGTGCCAGCAGCTTAGCGGGCTTGGGACAGCAAGCCAAAAACATTCAGTACTTC.

V is TRBV5-1 and J is TRBJ2-3; 8 bases agree with TRBD2. V gave up 0 bases and J gave up 4 bases; unmatched junction bases: 7. The CDR3 has 16 amino acids. Germline-derived CDR1 and CDR2 are SGHRS and YFSETQ. CDR3: CASSLDSGGWSDTQYF. The CDR3 bases are TGCGCCAGCAGCTTGGACTCGGGAGGGTGGTCAGATACGCAGTATTTT.

This clonotype was seen more than once but under ten times. The chain is built from TRBV9 and TRBJ2-5; 10 nucleotides align to TRBD2. V lost 6 bases to trimming and J lost 2 bases; unmatched junction nucleotides: 13. Germline V lookup: CDR1 SGDLS, CDR2 YYNGEE. This CDR3 is 17 amino acids long. CDR3 residues: CASNTRGLAGAQETQYF. CDR3 sequence (DNA): TGTGCCAGCAACACCCGGGGGCTAGCGGGGGCGCAAGAGACCCAGTACTTC.

The chain joins TRBV27 to TRBJ1-6; D possibly corresponds to TRBD1 (6 bases). CDR1 is MNHEY and CDR2 is SMNVEV in the germline V gene (reference sequence). Between the trimmed V and J ends, which lost 8 bases and 8 bases, there was a span of 16 bases. This CDR3 spans 14 amino acids. CDR3 loop: CASGRDNRDSPLHF. The CDR3 region has the DNA TGTGCCAGCGGTAGGGACAACCGGGATTCACCCCTCCACTTT.

V is TRBV3-1 and J is TRBJ2-1; D unresolved. The CDR3 covers 14 residues. CDR1 LGHDT and CDR2 YNNKEL come from the germline V gene (reference sequence). Trimming took 2 bases from V and 5 from J, leaving 10 bases between them. This CDR3 reads CASSQPDGDNEQFF. CDR3 DNA: TGTGCCAGCAGCCAACCAGACGGTGACAATGAGCAGTTCTTC.

This clonotype has more than one count but fewer than ten. This rearrangement joins TRBV5-1 to TRBJ2-2, with a tentative D call TRBD2 (6 bases). Germline V gene sequence: CDR1 SGHRS, CDR2 YFSETQ. V shed 4 bases and J shed 3 bases, with 10 bases lying between them. The CDR3 is made up of 14 amino acids. Written as DNA, the CDR3 is TGCGCCAGCAGCCGGGAGCCGGACACCGGGGAGCTGTTTTTT. Translated, it gives CASSREPDTGELFF. Full variable domain (rest looked up from reference TRBV5-1 and TRBJ2-2): KAGVTQTPRYLIKTRGQQVTLSCSPISGHRSVSWYQQTPGQGLQFLFEYFSETQRNKGNFPGRFSGRQFSNSRSEMNVSTLELGDSALYLCASSREPDTGELFFGEGSRLTVL.

This clonotype occurred a few times. The rearrangement joins TRBV20-1 to TRBJ2-1; TRBD2 matches 7 bases. V was pared by 0 bases and J by 12 bases, with 11 bases of the junction left unmatched. This CDR3 contains 14 residues. Germline V lookup: CDR1 DFQATT, CDR2 SNEGSKA (reference sequence). CDR3 nucleotides: TGCAGTGCTAGAGACTCGGGGAGGGCAATGGGGCAGTTCTTC. Protein: CSARDSGRAMGQFF.